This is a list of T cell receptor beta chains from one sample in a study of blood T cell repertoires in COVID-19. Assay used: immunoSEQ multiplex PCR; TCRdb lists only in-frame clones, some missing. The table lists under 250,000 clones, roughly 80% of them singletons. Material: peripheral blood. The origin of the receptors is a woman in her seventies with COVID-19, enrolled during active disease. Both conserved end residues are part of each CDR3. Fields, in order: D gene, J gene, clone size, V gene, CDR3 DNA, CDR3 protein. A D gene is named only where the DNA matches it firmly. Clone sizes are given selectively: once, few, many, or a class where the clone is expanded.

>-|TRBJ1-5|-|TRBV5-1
TGCGCCAGCAGCCCGGCGGGGGCCCGAGGTCAGCCCCAGCATTTT
CASSPAGARGQPQHF
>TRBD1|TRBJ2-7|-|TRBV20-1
TGCAGTGCTAGTATACCGGGACAGGGTTCAGTCGGCGGGCAGTACTTC
CSASIPGQGSVGGQYF
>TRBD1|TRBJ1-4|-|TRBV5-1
TGCGCCAGCAGCATTACCGGGACAGGGGTAGGAGAAAAACTGTTTTTT
CASSITGTGVGEKLFF
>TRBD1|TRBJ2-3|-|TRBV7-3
TGTGCCAGCAGCACGGGACAGGGGTGGGATACGCAGTATTTT
CASSTGQGWDTQYF
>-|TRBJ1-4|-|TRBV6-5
TGTGCCAGCAGTCCCCTTACCAGGGACTACGGAAAACTGTTTTTT
CASSPLTRDYGKLFF
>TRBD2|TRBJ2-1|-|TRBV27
TGTGCCAGCAGACGGCTAGCGGGAGGTTGGTACAATGAGCAGTTCTTC
CASRRLAGGWYNEQFF
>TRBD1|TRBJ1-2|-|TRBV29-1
TGCAGCGTTGGTGGGGACAGGGAACACACCTTC
CSVGGDREHTF
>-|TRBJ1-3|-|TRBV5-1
TGCGCCAGCAGCTTGGGTTCGGAGGGCTCTGGAAACACCATATATTTT
CASSLGSEGSGNTIYF
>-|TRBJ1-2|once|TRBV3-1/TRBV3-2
TGTGCCAGCAGCCAACAGGGTGGGCGTCGCACTGGCTACACCTTC
CASSQQGGRRTGYTF
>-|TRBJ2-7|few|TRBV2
TGTGCCAGCAGTTCCGACATACCGCAGTACTTC
CASSSDIPQYF
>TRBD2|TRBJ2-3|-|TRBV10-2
TGCGCCAGCAGTGGGACTAGCGGGAGCACAGATACGCAGTATTTT
CASSGTSGSTDTQYF
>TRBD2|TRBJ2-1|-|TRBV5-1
TGCGCCAGCAGCTTGGCCGGAAGCGGGAGGGCCAGAAATGAGCAGTTCTTC
CASSLAGSGRARNEQFF
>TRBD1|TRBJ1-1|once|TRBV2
TGTGCCAGCAATAACAGGGGGCAGAGCACTGAAGCTTTCTTT
CASNNRGQSTEAFF
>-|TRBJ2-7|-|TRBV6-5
TGTGCCAGCAGAACGGACAGAGGACCCTACGAGCAGTACTTC
CASRTDRGPYEQYF
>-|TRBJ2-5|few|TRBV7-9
TGTGCCAGCAGACAATTGGGACACTACCAAGAGACCCAGTACTTC
CASRQLGHYQETQYF
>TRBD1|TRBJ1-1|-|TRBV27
TGTGCCAGCAGTCCCTTAGGGGACAGGGTGAACACTGAAGCTTTCTTT
CASSPLGDRVNTEAFF
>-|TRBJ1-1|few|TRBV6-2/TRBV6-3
TGTGCCAGCAGTTACTCCGCAGTCACTGAAGCTTTCTTT
CASSYSAVTEAFF
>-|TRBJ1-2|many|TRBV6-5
TGTGCCAGCAGTCCAAGCTCAGGTTACTATGGCTACACCTTC
CASSPSSGYYGYTF
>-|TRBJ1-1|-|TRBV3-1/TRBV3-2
TGTGCCAGCAGCCAAGGCGTAAAAGCTTTCTTT
CASSQGVKAFF
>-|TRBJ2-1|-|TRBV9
TGTGCCAGCAGCGTAACAGGATCCTACAATGAGCAGTTCTTC
CASSVTGSYNEQFF
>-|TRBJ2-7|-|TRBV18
TGTGCCAGCTCACCGGAAGGGGCGAGGGAGCAGTACTTC
CASSPEGAREQYF
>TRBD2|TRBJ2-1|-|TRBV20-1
TGCAGTGCTAGTATAGCGGGAGGGCCGAGCTCCTACAATGAGCAGTTCTTC
CSASIAGGPSSYNEQFF
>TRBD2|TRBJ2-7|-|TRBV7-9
TGTGCCAGCAGCTTAATCGGACTAGCGGACCCTCCCGAGTACTTC
CASSLIGLADPPEYF
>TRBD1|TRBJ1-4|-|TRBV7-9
TGTGCCAGCAGGGACACAGGGGACCCTCTGAATGAAAAACTGTTTTTT
CASRDTGDPLNEKLFF
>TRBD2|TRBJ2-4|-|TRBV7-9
TGTGCCAGCAGCTTACCGCCCAGACTAGCGGGAAAAAAAAACATTCAGTACTTC
CASSLPPRLAGKKNIQYF
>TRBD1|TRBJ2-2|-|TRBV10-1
TGCGCCAGCAGGGAGGGACAGGGGGCCGGGGAGCTGTTTTTT
CASREGQGAGELFF